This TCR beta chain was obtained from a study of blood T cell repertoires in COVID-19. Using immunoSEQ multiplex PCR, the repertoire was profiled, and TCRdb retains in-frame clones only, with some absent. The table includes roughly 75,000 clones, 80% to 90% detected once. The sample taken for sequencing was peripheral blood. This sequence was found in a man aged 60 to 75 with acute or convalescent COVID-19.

The CDR3 bases are TGTGCCGTGGGGGACCGGGACAGCTATGGCTACACCTTC. Protein product: CAVGDRDSYGYTF. This sequence joins TRBV5-4 and TRBJ1-2; the match to TRBD1 covers 7 bases. The J segment lost 4 bases and the V segment lost 10 bases, leaving 10 bases of the junction unmatched. The V gene's germline CDR1 is SGHNT and CDR2 YYREEE (reference sequence). The CDR3 spans 13 residues. Together with reference TRBV5-4 and TRBJ1-2, the CDR3 gives the full variable domain: ETGVTQSPTHLIKTRGQQVTLRCSSQSGHNTVSWYQQALGQGPQFIFQYYREEENGRGNFPPRFSGLQFPNYSSELNVNALELDDSALYLCAVGDRDSYGYTFGSGTRLTVV.